The next 28 T cell receptor beta chains were all read from a single sample in a study of T cell responses to AZD1222 COVID-19 vaccine. The assay was immunoSEQ multiplex PCR, and TCRdb's table has in-frame clones only and misses some. In the table there are 110,000 to 150,000 clones, about 93% of which are singletons. The specimen was peripheral blood, collected on day 0 of AZD1222 vaccination. These receptor sequences come from an adult in good health.

The genes are TRBV19 and TRBJ1-2, with D uncertain. Trimming pared 3 bases from V and 5 bases from J, leaving 7 bases between. Germline CDR1 is LNHDA and CDR2 is SQIVND (reference sequence). The CDR3 sequence is 12 residues long. The chain's CDR3 is CASSMAGYGYTF. The CDR3 DNA follows: TGTGCCAGTAGTATGGCGGGGTATGGCTACACCTTC.

This clone was observed once. As DNA, the CDR3 is TGTGCCAGCAGCAGGCAGGGGGGCCGAGGGTCGGAGCAGTTCTTC. This translates into CASSRQGGRGSEQFF. The chain employs TRBV5-4 and TRBJ2-1; D perhaps matches TRBD1 (7 bases). V was clipped by 4 bases and J by 10 bases, with 21 bases between them. CDR3 length equals 15 residues. Germline V CDR1 and CDR2: SGHNT, YYREEE (reference sequence). The variable domain in full, with the rest retrieved from reference TRBV5-4 and TRBJ2-1, is ETGVTQSPTHLIKTRGQQVTLRCSSQSGHNTVSWYQQALGQGPQFIFQYYREEENGRGNFPPRFSGLQFPNYSSELNVNALELDDSALYLCASSRQGGRGSEQFFGPGTRLTVL.

This chain links TRBV11-3 with TRBJ2-5; tentatively, D is TRBD2 (7 bases). The V gene lost 5 bases and the J gene lost 3 bases, with 10 bases spanning the gap. The CDR3 is 13 residues long. Per germline, CDR1 SGHNT and CDR2 YENEEA. For the CDR3, the DNA is TGTGCCAGCAGCAAAGGGGGGGAAGAGACCCAGTACTTC. Its translation is CASSKGGEETQYF.

In nucleotides, the CDR3 is TGTGCCAGCAGCTTAGGGGTTAGCGGGAGGGTCGGAGATACGCAGTATTTT. Encoded protein: CASSLGVSGRVGDTQYF. The V gene is TRBV11-2, the J gene TRBJ2-3; 11 nucleotides line up with TRBD2. The germline gives CDR1 SGHAT, CDR2 FQNNGV. This CDR3 comprises 17 residues. Trimming at V came to 1 base and at J to 5 bases, leaving 8 bases not matched to a gene.

V usage is TRBV28 and J usage is TRBJ1-4; D is perhaps TRBD1 (6 bases). Per germline, CDR1 MDHEN and CDR2 SYDVKM. Trimming left V 3 bases short and J 8 bases short, with 19 bases between. CDR3 length: 16 residues. The CDR3 bases are TGTGCCAGCAGTTTTGGTACAGGGCAGGTCGGGGAAAAACTGTTTTTT. Amino acid sequence: CASSFGTGQVGEKLFF.

The chain is built from TRBV19 and TRBJ2-7; 7 nucleotides match TRBD1. The J segment lost 6 bases and the V segment lost 5 bases, leaving 4 bases of the junction unmatched. CDR3 length: 12 residues. CDR1 and CDR2 from the germline V gene are LNHDA and SQIVND (reference sequence). CDR3 sequence reads: CASSQTGREQYF. The CDR3 nucleotides are TGTGCCAGTAGTCAGACAGGGCGCGAGCAGTACTTC.

V and J are TRBV9 and TRBJ1-6; tentatively, D is TRBD1 (6 bases). V lost 3 bases and J lost 4, with 11 bases in between. Germline assignment: CDR1 SGDLS and CDR2 YYNGEE. This CDR3 region has 15 residues. The CDR3: CASSAQGNYNSPLHF. The CDR3 DNA follows: TGTGCCAGCAGCGCCCAGGGGAATTATAATTCACCCCTCCACTTT.

The chain links TRBV12-5 to TRBJ2-7; 7 bases line up with TRBD2. The length of the CDR3 is 15 residues. After removal of 1 base from V and 1 base from J, the junction contained 4 bases not matched to a gene. Germline CDR1 and CDR2: LGHNT and FRNRAP. The CDR3 bases are TGTGCTAGTGGTTTGGCACTAGCGTCTTCCTACGAGCAGTACTTC. Translation: CASGLALASSYEQYF.

The V call is TRBV19, the J call TRBJ1-4, with D unclear. Trimming left V 9 bases short and J 5 bases short, with 16 bases between. CDR1 is LNHDA and CDR2 is SQIVND in the germline V gene (reference sequence). The CDR3 totals 14 residues. The DNA for the CDR3 is TGTGCCAGACCTGACGAGGGCGGAAATGAAAAACTGTTTTTT. Residues: CARPDEGGNEKLFF. Drawing the rest from reference TRBV19 and TRBJ1-4, the complete variable domain is DGGITQSPKYLFRKEGQNVTLSCEQNLNHDAMYWYRQDPGQGLRLIYYSQIVNDFQKGDIAEGYSVSREKKESFPLTVTSAQKNPTAFYLCARPDEGGNEKLFFGSGTQLSVL.

The rearrangement joins TRBV10-1 to TRBJ2-7; 7 bases line up with TRBD1. Losses at the gene ends were 4 bases for V and 5 bases for J; bases not matched to a gene: 5. Germline-derived CDR1 and CDR2 are WNHNN and SYGVQD (reference sequence). The CDR3 runs 13 residues. The CDR3 here is CASSAKTGHEQYF. The DNA of the CDR3 is TGCGCCAGCAGTGCGAAGACAGGGCACGAGCAGTACTTC.

The chain carries TRBV2 and TRBJ2-2, with no clear D. This CDR3 spans 11 amino acids. The germline gives CDR1 SNHLY, CDR2 FYNNEI. V lost 8 bases to trimming and J lost 9 bases, with 10 bases between them. CDR3 DNA: TGTGCCAGCTGGGAAGGTTGGGAGCTGTTTTTT. Translating gives CASWEGWELFF.

The rearrangement joins TRBV6-5 to TRBJ1-1, with D uncertain. V was trimmed by 7 bases and J by 5 bases, leaving 14 bases between them. The CDR3 contains 13 residues. Germline-derived CDR1 and CDR2 are MNHEY and SVGAGI. CDR3 coding DNA: TGTGCCAGCACCATTCAGGCGGCAACTGAAGCTTTCTTT. Encoded protein: CASTIQAATEAFF.

This clone was observed a single time. The gene calls are TRBV3-1 (or the pseudogene TRBV3-2) and TRBJ1-6; D unresolved. CDR3 length equals 13 residues. CDR1 LGHDT and CDR2 YNNKEL come from the germline V gene (reference sequence). Between the trimmed V and J ends, which lost 6 bases and 10 bases, there was a span of 13 bases. The CDR3 is CASSPSGASPLHF. CDR3 nucleotides: TGTGCCAGCAGTCCAAGTGGCGCCTCACCCCTCCACTTT.

The rearrangement joins TRBV19 to TRBJ2-3; TRBD2 matches 7 bases. The length of the CDR3 is 13 residues. With V trimmed by 6 bases and J by 3 bases, 3 bases remained unmatched. Germline loops: CDR1 LNHDA, CDR2 SQIVND (reference sequence). This CDR3 is CASRRGGTDTQYF. The CDR3 DNA reads as TGTGCCAGTAGGCGCGGGGGAACAGATACGCAGTATTTT.

V gene TRBV7-9 combines with J gene TRBJ1-4; weak D call: TRBD1 (5 bases). Looked up from germline, CDR1 is SEHNR and CDR2 is FQNEAQ (reference sequence). This CDR3 is 15 amino acids long. V was shortened by 0 bases and J by 8 bases, with 13 bases between the two germline ends. The CDR3 nucleotides read TGTGCCAGCAGCTTAGCCTATCAGGGCGAAGAAAAACTGTTTTTT. Translation gives CASSLAYQGEEKLFF. The variable domain in full, completed from reference TRBV7-9 and TRBJ1-4, reads DTGVSQNPRHKITKRGQNVTFRCDPISEHNRLYWYRQTLGQGPEFLTYFQNEAQLEKSRLLSDRFSAERPKGSFSTLEIQRTEQGDSAMYLCASSLAYQGEEKLFFGSGTQLSVL.

This CDR3 is CASSRPTFGSGRAYTGELFF. The CDR3 region has the DNA TGTGCCAGTAGTAGGCCCACATTTGGTAGCGGGAGGGCTTACACCGGGGAGCTGTTTTTT. The chain has TRBV19 and TRBJ2-2; 11 nucleotides align to TRBD2. The CDR3 is made up of 20 amino acids. After removal of 4 bases from V and 3 bases from J, the junction contained 16 bases not matched to a gene. Germline values: CDR1 LNHDA, CDR2 SQIVND (reference sequence).

In this sample, this clone turned up a few times. The V and J genes are TRBV5-1 and TRBJ2-1; D is perhaps TRBD2 (5 bases). CDR1 and CDR2 from the germline V gene are SGHRS and YFSETQ. The CDR3 loop spans 17 amino acids. Between the trimmed V and J ends, which lost 0 bases and 9 bases, there was a span of 22 bases. The CDR3 DNA reads as TGCGCCAGCAGCTTGGTTTTGTCGGCGGGCGAGGAGAGTGAGCAGTTCTTC. Its protein is CASSLVLSAGEESEQFF. The full variable domain, completed using reference TRBV5-1 and TRBJ2-1, is KAGVTQTPRYLIKTRGQQVTLSCSPISGHRSVSWYQQTPGQGLQFLFEYFSETQRNKGNFPGRFSGRQFSNSRSEMNVSTLELGDSALYLCASSLVLSAGEESEQFFGPGTRLTVL.

V gene TRBV18 combines with J gene TRBJ1-4; D unresolved. Germline-derived CDR1 and CDR2 are KGHSH and LQKENI. V was pared by 5 bases and J by 8 bases, with 27 bases between. The CDR3 has 18 amino acids. The CDR3 nucleotides are TGTGCCAGCTCATTAGAATTTATTTTGTGGAATGTCTACGAAAAACTGTTTTTT. Its protein is CASSLEFILWNVYEKLFF.

The V and J genes are TRBV13 and TRBJ2-7; 8 positions agree with TRBD2. With V trimmed by 1 base and J by 12 bases, 11 bases remained unmatched. Germline V gives CDR1 PRHDT, CDR2 FYEKMQ (reference sequence). The CDR3 extends over 14 amino acids. CDR3 DNA: TGTGCCAGCAGCTTAGCCGGGACTAGTCGGGACCCGTACTTC. As protein: CASSLAGTSRDPYF.

V and J are TRBV28 and TRBJ2-2; D is unresolved. This CDR3 is 13 amino acids long. Germline lookup yields CDR1 MDHEN and CDR2 SYDVKM. V was clipped by 7 bases and J by 6 bases, with 12 bases between them. The chain's CDR3 is CASISTLAGELFF. CDR3 in DNA: TGTGCCAGCATCTCGACGCTGGCCGGGGAGCTGTTTTTT.

The rearrangement links TRBV5-1 to TRBJ2-1; D is uncertain. Trimming took off 0 bases at V and 6 bases at J, with 7 bases between the two ends. Germline values: CDR1 SGHRS, CDR2 YFSETQ. The CDR3 consists of 13 residues. For the CDR3, the DNA is TGCGCCAGCAGCTTGGTCCAACGCAATGAGCAGTTCTTC. Its translation: CASSLVQRNEQFF.

On this clone: Mismatch with germline at one junction end may stem from a read error. The rearrangement uses TRBV7-3 and TRBJ2-5; D perhaps matches TRBD1 (5 bases). This CDR3 spans 17 amino acids. Germline CDR1 SGHTA, CDR2 FQGTGA. The CDR3 protein is CASSLNEPRDIQEAQYF. In nucleotides, the CDR3 is TGTGCCAGCAGCTTAAATGAACCCAGGGATATCCAAGAGGCCCAGTACTTC.

V and J are TRBV18 and TRBJ2-2; no clear D gene. Germline-derived CDR1 and CDR2 are KGHSH and LQKENI. V was shortened by 3 bases and J by 1 base, with 12 bases between the two germline ends. CDR3 size: 16 residues. CDR3 DNA: TGTGCCAGCTCACCGGTAGGGATTGAGAACACCGGGGAGCTGTTTTTT. As protein: CASSPVGIENTGELFF.

The chain employs TRBV6-2 or TRBV6-3 and TRBJ1-4; 7 bases map to TRBD1. Looked up from germline, CDR1 is MNHEY and CDR2 is SVGEGT. The CDR3 sequence is 14 residues long. V trimming: 6 bases; J trimming: 6 bases; junction bases outside the gene matches: 7. This CDR3 reads CASSDGQAYEKLFF. The CDR3 nucleotides are TGTGCCAGCAGCGACGGACAGGCATATGAAAAACTGTTTTTT.

In this sample, this clone turned up once. The chain combines TRBV18 with TRBJ1-2, with no clear D. V was shortened by 4 bases and J by 8 bases, with 14 bases between the two germline ends. Germline V CDR1 and CDR2: KGHSH, LQKENI. The CDR3 is 13 residues long. DNA for the CDR3: TGTGCCAGCTCACTTCCAGGAGAAGACGGCTACACCTTC. It encodes CASSLPGEDGYTF.

The gene calls are TRBV10-3 and TRBJ1-2; possible D gene TRBD1, 5 bases. Between the trimmed V and J ends, which lost 0 bases and 8 bases, there was a span of 16 bases. CDR1 ENHRY and CDR2 SYGVKD come from the germline V gene. The CDR3 has 15 amino acids. CDR3 residues: CAISESAGRGGGYTF. DNA for the CDR3: TGTGCCATCAGTGAGTCCGCAGGGAGGGGAGGAGGCTACACCTTC.

Here the CDR3 DNA reads TGTGCCAGCAGTGTGGGTGCTGGCTCCTACAATGAGCAGTTCTTC. Translation: CASSVGAGSYNEQFF. This chain uses TRBV2 with TRBJ2-1; D remains unclear. Germline V gives CDR1 SNHLY, CDR2 FYNNEI. The CDR3 runs to 15 residues. Trimming removed 4 bases from V and 0 bases from J, with 10 bases in between.

This rearrangement joins TRBV9 to TRBJ1-6; no reliable D call. From germline, CDR1 is SGDLS and CDR2 YYNGEE. V lost 2 bases, J lost 0 bases, and 6 bases lay in between. The CDR3 covers 15 residues. DNA for the CDR3: TGTGCCAGCAGCGTGGCGAGCTCCTATAATTCACCCCTCCACTTT. It specifies CASSVASSYNSPLHF.